The clone carrying this T cell receptor (beta chain) appeared a few times. Its target is not known. Here the gene names and germline are mouse. The read halts 3 residues ahead of the CDR3 end, with the missing end drawn from the germline J gene. Unmatched junction bases numbered 1, after V lost 4 bases and J lost 9 bases. The CDR3 has 12 residues. CDR1 and CDR2 (germline): FNHDT, SITEND (reference sequence). cDNA prepared by RNA extraction and subsequent reverse transcription served as the template for sequencing. Assay: immunoSEQ multiplex PCR; the TCRdb copy retains only in-frame clones and omits some. The sample includes 290,000 or so clones, none of them occurring once. Using CD4, CD8alpha, NKG2D, NKG2ACE and other markers, pooled cutaneous lymph node cells were sorted. The data are from a study of CD8+ T cells in alopecia areata. Study summary: Grafting placed skin from roughly 6-13-month-old C3H/HeJ donors with spontaneous alopecia onto approximately 7-10-week-old female C3H/HeJ mice. Notes on the study in general: Across lesional scalp, and particularly alopecia totalis/universalis, clonality surpassed that of normal scalp.

J is TRBJ1-6 and V is TRBV19, with TRBD1 matching over 7 bases. TRBJ1-6 is flagged as an ORF with uncertain function. Sequencing used CD4+ T cells sorted from a lymph node. The sequence was obtained from a C3H/HeJ mouse with alopecia areata. The strain's MHC: H2-k. The CDR3 DNA, read in part, is TGTGCCAGCAGTCAGGGGGGTTCGCCC. It specifies CASSQGGSP. The whole CDR3 protein is CASSQGGSPLYF.